The sequence of this TCR beta chain was determined in a study of PD-L1 blockade in urothelial cancer. Clones were sequenced by immunoSEQ multiplex PCR, and TCRdb holds only the in-frame ones, with some missing. The table has some 56,000 clones, 84% seen once. Germline V CDR1 and CDR2: LNHNV, YYDKDF (reference sequence). CDR3 length equals 16 residues. The V gene lost 0 bases and the J gene lost 7 bases, with 18 bases spanning the gap. Specified time point: pretreatment peripheral blood. Sample numbers ranged from 1 to 8 per patient, encompassing pretreatment and on-treatment collections. The origin of this receptor is a man aged 45-65 years with urothelial cancer. The chain links TRBV15 to TRBJ1-2; D gene ambiguous. The sequences come from PBMCs, collected around atezolizumab (anti-PD-L1) treatment. The chain's CDR3 is CATSRDKGTRGSGYTF. The CDR3 nucleotides are TGTGCCACCAGCAGAGATAAGGGCACCCGGGGAAGTGGCTACACCTTC. The variable domain in full, with the rest retrieved from reference TRBV15 and TRBJ1-2, is DAMVIQNPRYQVTQFGKPVTLSCSQTLNHNVMYWYQQKSSQAPKLLFHYYDKDFNNEADTPDNFQSRRPNTSFCFLDIRSPGLGDTAMYLCATSRDKGTRGSGYTFGSGTRLTVV.